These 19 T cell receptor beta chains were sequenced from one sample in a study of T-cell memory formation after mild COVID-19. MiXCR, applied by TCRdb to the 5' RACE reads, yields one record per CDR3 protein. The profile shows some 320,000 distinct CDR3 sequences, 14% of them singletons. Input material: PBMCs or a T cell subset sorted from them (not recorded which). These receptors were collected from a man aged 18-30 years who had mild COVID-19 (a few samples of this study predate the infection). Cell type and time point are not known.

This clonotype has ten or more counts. In nucleotides, the CDR3 is TGTGCCAGCAGCCTGGGGAGGCCCTCACCCCTCCACTTT. It codes for CASSLGRPSPLHF. The chain carries TRBV12-3 or TRBV12-4 and TRBJ1-6, with unresolved D. Trimming shortened V by 6 bases and J by 10 bases, and 13 bases separated the two germline ends. The CDR3 consists of 13 residues.

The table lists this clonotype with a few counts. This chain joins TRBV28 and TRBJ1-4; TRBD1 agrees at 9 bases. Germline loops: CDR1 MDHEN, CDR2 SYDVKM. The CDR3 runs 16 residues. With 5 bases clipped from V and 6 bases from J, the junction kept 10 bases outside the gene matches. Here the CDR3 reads CASSQTGGGGDEKLFF. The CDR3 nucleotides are TGTGCCAGCAGTCAGACAGGGGGAGGCGGCGATGAAAAACTGTTTTTT.

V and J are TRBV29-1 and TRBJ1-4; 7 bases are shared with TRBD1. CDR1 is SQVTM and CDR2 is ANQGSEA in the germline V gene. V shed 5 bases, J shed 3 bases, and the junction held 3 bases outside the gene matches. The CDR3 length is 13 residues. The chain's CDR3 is CSVSTGPNEKLFF. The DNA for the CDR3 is TGCAGCGTTTCGACAGGGCCTAATGAAAAACTGTTTTTT.

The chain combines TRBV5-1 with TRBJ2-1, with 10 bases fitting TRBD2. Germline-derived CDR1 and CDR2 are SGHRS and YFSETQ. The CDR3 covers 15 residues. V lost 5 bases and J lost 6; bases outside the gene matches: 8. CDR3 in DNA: TGCGCCAGCAGAAAAGTGGGACTAGCGTCCAATGAGCAGTTCTTC. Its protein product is CASRKVGLASNEQFF.

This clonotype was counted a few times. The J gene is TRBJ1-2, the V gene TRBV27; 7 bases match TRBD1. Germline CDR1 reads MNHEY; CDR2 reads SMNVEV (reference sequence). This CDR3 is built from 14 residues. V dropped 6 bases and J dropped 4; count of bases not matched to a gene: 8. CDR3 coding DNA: TGTGCCAGCAGACGACTGACAGGGAGCTATGGCTACACCTTC. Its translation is CASRRLTGSYGYTF.

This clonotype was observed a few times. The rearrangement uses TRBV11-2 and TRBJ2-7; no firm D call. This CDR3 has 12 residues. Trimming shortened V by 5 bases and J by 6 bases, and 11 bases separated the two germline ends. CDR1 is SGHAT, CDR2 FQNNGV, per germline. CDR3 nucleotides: TGTGCCAGCAGCCGTATATGGTCCGAGCAGTACTTC. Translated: CASSRIWSEQYF.

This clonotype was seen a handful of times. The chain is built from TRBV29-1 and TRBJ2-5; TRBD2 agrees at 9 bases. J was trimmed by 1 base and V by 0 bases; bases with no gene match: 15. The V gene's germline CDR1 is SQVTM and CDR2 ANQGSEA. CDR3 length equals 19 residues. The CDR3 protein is CSVEDRERGAPEIQETQYF. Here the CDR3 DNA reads TGCAGCGTTGAAGATCGGGAGCGGGGGGCCCCGGAGATCCAAGAGACCCAGTACTTC.

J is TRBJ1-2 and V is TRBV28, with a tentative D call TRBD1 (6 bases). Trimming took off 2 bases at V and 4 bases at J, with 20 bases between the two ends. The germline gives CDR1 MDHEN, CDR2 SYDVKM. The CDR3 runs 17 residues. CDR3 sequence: CASSLPAYLGGSYGYTF. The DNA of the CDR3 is TGTGCCAGCAGTTTACCCGCATACCTCGGGGGCAGCTATGGCTACACCTTC.

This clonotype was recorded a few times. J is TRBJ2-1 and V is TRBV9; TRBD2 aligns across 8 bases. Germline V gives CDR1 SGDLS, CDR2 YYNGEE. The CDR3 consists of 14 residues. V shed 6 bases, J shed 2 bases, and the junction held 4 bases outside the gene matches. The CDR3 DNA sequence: TGTGCCAGCATGCGGGGGGTCGCCTACAATGAGCAGTTCTTC. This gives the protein CASMRGVAYNEQFF.

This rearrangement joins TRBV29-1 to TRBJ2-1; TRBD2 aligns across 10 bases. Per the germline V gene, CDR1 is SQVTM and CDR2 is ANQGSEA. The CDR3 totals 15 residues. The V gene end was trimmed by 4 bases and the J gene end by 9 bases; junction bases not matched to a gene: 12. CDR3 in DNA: TGCAGCGTTGGTGGACTAGCGGAGTCTAGAGGTGAGCAGTTCTTC. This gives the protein CSVGGLAESRGEQFF.

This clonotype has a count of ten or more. The CDR3 bases are TGCAGTGCTAGAGATCCTCGCGGGGGGTACAATGAGCAGTTCTTC. It is translated as CSARDPRGGYNEQFF. J is TRBJ2-1 and V is TRBV20-1; 8 nucleotides agree with TRBD2. CDR1 is DFQATT, CDR2 SNEGSKA, per germline (reference sequence). V lost 0 bases to trimming and J lost 4 bases; unmatched junction nucleotides: 5. The CDR3 is 15 amino acids.

The CDR3 loop is CASSFSGTSGDEQFF. The DNA for the CDR3 is TGCGCCAGCAGCTTCTCCGGGACTAGTGGCGATGAGCAGTTCTTC. The J gene is TRBJ2-1, the V gene TRBV5-1; 8 bases map to TRBD2. The CDR3 covers 15 residues. J gave up 8 bases and V 2 bases, and 9 bases lay outside the gene matches. In germline, CDR1 is SGHRS, CDR2 YFSETQ. Full variable domain (outside the CDR3, taken from reference TRBV5-1 and TRBJ2-1): KAGVTQTPRYLIKTRGQQVTLSCSPISGHRSVSWYQQTPGQGLQFLFEYFSETQRNKGNFPGRFSGRQFSNSRSEMNVSTLELGDSALYLCASSFSGTSGDEQFFGPGTRLTVL.

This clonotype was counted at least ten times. CDR3 residues: CASSLGAGSYEQYF. The CDR3 DNA reads as TGCGCCAGCAGCTTGGGGGCAGGCTCCTACGAGCAGTACTTC. The chain links TRBV5-1 to TRBJ2-7; D remains unclear. The germline V gene has CDR1 SGHRS and CDR2 YFSETQ. Trimming stripped 0 bases from V and 0 bases from J, with 7 bases between. The CDR3 runs 14 residues. Looking up the rest from reference TRBV5-1 and TRBJ2-7 gives the full variable domain: KAGVTQTPRYLIKTRGQQVTLSCSPISGHRSVSWYQQTPGQGLQFLFEYFSETQRNKGNFPGRFSGRQFSNSRSEMNVSTLELGDSALYLCASSLGAGSYEQYFGPGTRLTVT.

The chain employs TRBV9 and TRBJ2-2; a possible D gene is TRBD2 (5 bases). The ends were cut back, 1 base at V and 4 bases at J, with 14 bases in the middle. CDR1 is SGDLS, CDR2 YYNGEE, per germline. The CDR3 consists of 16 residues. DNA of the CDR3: TGTGCCAGCAGCGTAAAGAGGGAGATACTCACCGGGGAGCTGTTTTTT. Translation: CASSVKREILTGELFF.

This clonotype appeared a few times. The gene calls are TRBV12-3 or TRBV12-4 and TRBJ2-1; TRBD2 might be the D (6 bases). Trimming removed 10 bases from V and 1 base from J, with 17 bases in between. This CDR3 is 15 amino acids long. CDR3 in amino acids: CATLRGLGSYNEQFF. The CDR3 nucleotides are TGTGCCACCCTACGGGGACTTGGGTCCTACAATGAGCAGTTCTTC.

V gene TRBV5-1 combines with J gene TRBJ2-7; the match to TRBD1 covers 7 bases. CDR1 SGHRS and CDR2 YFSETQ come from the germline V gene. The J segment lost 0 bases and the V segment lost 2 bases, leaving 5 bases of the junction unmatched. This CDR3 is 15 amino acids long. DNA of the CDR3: TGCGCCAGCAGCTTTCAGGACAGGTTCTCCTACGAGCAGTACTTC. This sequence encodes CASSFQDRFSYEQYF.

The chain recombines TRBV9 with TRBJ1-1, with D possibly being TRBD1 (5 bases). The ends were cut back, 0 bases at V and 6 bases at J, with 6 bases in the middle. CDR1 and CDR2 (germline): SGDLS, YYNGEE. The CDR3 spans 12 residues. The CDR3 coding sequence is TGTGCCAGCAGCGTAGGGGGGTCTGAAGCTTTCTTT. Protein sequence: CASSVGGSEAFF.

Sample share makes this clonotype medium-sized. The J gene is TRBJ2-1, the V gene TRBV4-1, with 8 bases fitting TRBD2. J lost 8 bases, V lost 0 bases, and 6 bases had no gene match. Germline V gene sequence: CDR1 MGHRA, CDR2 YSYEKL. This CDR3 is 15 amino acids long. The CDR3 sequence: CASSQERGGYDEQFF. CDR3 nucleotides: TGCGCCAGCAGCCAAGAACGCGGGGGGTATGATGAGCAGTTCTTC.

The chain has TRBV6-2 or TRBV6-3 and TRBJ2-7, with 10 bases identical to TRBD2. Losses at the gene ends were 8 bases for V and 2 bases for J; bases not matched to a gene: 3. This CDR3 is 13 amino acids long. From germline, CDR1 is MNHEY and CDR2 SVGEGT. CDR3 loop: CASGLAGAYEQYV. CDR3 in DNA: TGTGCCAGCGGGCTAGCGGGGGCCTACGAGCAGTACGTC.